This T cell receptor beta chain was recovered during a study of blood T cell repertoires in COVID-19. Germline V gene data show CDR1 as LNHDA and CDR2 as SQIVND (reference sequence). This CDR3 region has 13 residues. V lost 6 bases and J 4 bases, leaving 12 bases between the germline ends. TCRdb keeps only in-frame clones here, not all; method: immunoSEQ multiplex PCR. Altogether some 350,000 clones are present, more than 70% being singletons, with the ten largest covering about 5%. Symptom resolution, clearance, or two negative PCRs marked the recovered donors of Cohort 3. The rearrangement joins TRBV19 to TRBJ1-2; D possibly corresponds to TRBD1 (6 bases). This clonotype originated in a woman between 25 and 40 years old who had recovered from COVID-19. Source material: PBMCs or T cells enriched from blood (not recorded which). The CDR3 loop is CASRLDRAYGYTF. The CDR3 region has the DNA TGTGCCAGTAGGCTGGACAGAGCCTATGGCTACACCTTC.